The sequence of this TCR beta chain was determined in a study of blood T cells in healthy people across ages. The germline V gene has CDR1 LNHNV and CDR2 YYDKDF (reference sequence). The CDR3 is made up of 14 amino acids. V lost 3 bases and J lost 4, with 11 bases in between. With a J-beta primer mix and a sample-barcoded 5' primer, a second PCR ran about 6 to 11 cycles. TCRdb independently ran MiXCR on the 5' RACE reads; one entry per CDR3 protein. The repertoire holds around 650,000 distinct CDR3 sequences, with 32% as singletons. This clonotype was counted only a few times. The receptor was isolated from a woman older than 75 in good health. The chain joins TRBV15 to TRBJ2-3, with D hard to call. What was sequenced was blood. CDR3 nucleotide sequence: TGTGCCACCAGCAGGGGTTCCTGGGCAGATACGCAGTATTTT. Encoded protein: CATSRGSWADTQYF. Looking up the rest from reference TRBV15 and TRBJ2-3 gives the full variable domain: DAMVIQNPRYQVTQFGKPVTLSCSQTLNHNVMYWYQQKSSQAPKLLFHYYDKDFNNEADTPDNFQSRRPNTSFCFLDIRSPGLGDTAMYLCATSRGSWADTQYFGPGTRLTVL.